The 10 T cell receptor beta chains reported below all come from one sample, sequenced in a study of Ad26.COV2.S vaccination and SARS-CoV-2 variants. Profiled with immunoSEQ multiplex PCR; TCRdb holds only in-frame clones, not every one. The repertoire holds roughly 270,000 clones, with approximately 89% as singletons. Treatment denoted: about 20 received Ad26.COV2.S at low or high dose, single or two shots; a few received placebo; per-sample allocation not given. Day 63 after the first injection of vaccine or placebo was the sampling time. The sample consisted of peripheral blood, taken in a trial of Ad26.COV2.S vaccine versus placebo. The receptors derive from a person between 18 and 59 years old who received the Ad26.COV2.S COVID-19 vaccine or a placebo.

J is TRBJ1-2 and V is TRBV12-3 or TRBV12-4; 8 bases agree with TRBD1. Trimming at V came to 1 base and at J to 7 bases, leaving 2 bases not matched to a gene. CDR3 length equals 13 residues. The CDR3 is CASSLGTGIGYTF. The CDR3, as DNA: TGTGCCAGCAGTTTAGGGACAGGGATTGGCTACACCTTC.

V gene TRBV10-3 combines with J gene TRBJ1-1, with a weak D call TRBD1 (5 bases). This CDR3 is built from 15 residues. The germline V and J ends were trimmed by 6 bases and 4 bases, with 18 bases remaining between them. Germline CDR1 and CDR2: ENHRY and SYGVKD. In nucleotides, the CDR3 is TGTGCCATCAGCGATCCCCAGGGTGAAGGCACTGAAGCTTTCTTT. Translating it yields CAISDPQGEGTEAFF.

V usage is TRBV13 and J usage is TRBJ2-3; 7 nucleotides align to TRBD1. The CDR3 runs 16 residues. V gave up 0 bases and J gave up 1 base; unmatched junction bases: 4. Germline V lookup: CDR1 PRHDT, CDR2 FYEKMQ (reference sequence). Here the CDR3 reads CASSLGAGTGTDTQYF. The CDR3 DNA reads TGTGCCAGCAGCTTAGGCGCCGGGACAGGCACAGATACGCAGTATTTT.

The chain couples TRBV15 to TRBJ2-3; 13 bases line up with TRBD2. The CDR3 has 16 amino acids. J was trimmed by 4 bases and V by 1 base; bases with no gene match: 2. From germline, CDR1 is LNHNV and CDR2 YYDKDF (reference sequence). The CDR3, as DNA: TGTGCCACCAGCAGAGGGACTAGCGGGAGTTCAGATACGCAGTATTTT. It specifies CATSRGTSGSSDTQYF.

This chain connects TRBV30 to TRBJ2-7; TRBD2 matches 7 bases. Looked up from germline, CDR1 is GTSNPN and CDR2 is SVGIG (reference sequence). The CDR3 has 15 residues. Trimming at V came to 3 bases and at J to 2 bases, leaving 10 bases not matched to a gene. CDR3 sequence reads: CAWRPVGRNAYEQYF. The CDR3 nucleotides read TGTGCCTGGAGACCGGTCGGGAGGAACGCCTACGAGCAGTACTTC.

The chain recombines TRBV28 with TRBJ1-1, with D unresolved. The CDR3 is 11 amino acids. Trimming removed 7 bases at V and 6 bases at J, with 9 bases between. CDR1 MDHEN and CDR2 SYDVKM come from the germline V gene. In DNA, the CDR3 is TGTGCCAGCATCACGAGGGCTGAAGCTTTCTTT. Protein sequence: CASITRAEAFF.

This clone was found a few times. V gene TRBV6-5 combines with J gene TRBJ1-6; 8 bases align to TRBD1. Losses at the gene ends were 7 bases for V and 7 bases for J; bases not matched to a gene: 3. This CDR3 is 13 amino acids long. Germline V gene data show CDR1 as MNHEY and CDR2 as SVGAGI. The CDR3 here is CASKGQANSPLHF. CDR3 DNA: TGTGCCAGCAAGGGACAGGCCAATTCACCCCTCCACTTT.

Points on this clone: The sample holds other DNA sequences that translate to the same CDR3. In nucleotides, the CDR3 is TGTGCCAGCAGCCAAGACAGGGGTGATACGCAGTATTTT. It yields the protein CASSQDRGDTQYF. This chain links TRBV4-2 with TRBJ2-3; possible D gene TRBD1, 6 bases. Germline-derived CDR1 and CDR2 are LGHNA and YNFKEQ. The CDR3 is 13 residues long. V lost 0 bases, J lost 6 bases, and 7 bases lay in between.

The chain links TRBV19 to TRBJ1-3; perhaps TRBD1 as D (5 bases). Trimming stripped 3 bases from V and 4 bases from J, with 10 bases between. Germline CDR1 and CDR2: LNHDA and SQIVND (reference sequence). The CDR3 is 14 amino acids. The CDR3 is CASSIGARGNTIYF. CDR3 DNA sequence: TGTGCCAGTAGTATTGGGGCGCGAGGAAACACCATATATTTT. The full variable domain, with the rest looked up from reference TRBV19 and TRBJ1-3, is DGGITQSPKYLFRKEGQNVTLSCEQNLNHDAMYWYRQDPGQGLRLIYYSQIVNDFQKGDIAEGYSVSREKKESFPLTVTSAQKNPTAFYLCASSIGARGNTIYFGEGSWLTVV.

This clone was counted a single time. The chain recombines TRBV4-3 with TRBJ1-6, with D uncertain. The V and J ends lost 1 base and 4 bases respectively, with 8 bases between them. CDR3 size: 15 residues. Per germline, CDR1 LGHNA and CDR2 YSLEER. The CDR3 here is CASSQVTDYNSPLHF. CDR3 nucleotides: TGCGCCAGCAGCCAAGTTACGGATTATAATTCACCCCTCCACTTT.